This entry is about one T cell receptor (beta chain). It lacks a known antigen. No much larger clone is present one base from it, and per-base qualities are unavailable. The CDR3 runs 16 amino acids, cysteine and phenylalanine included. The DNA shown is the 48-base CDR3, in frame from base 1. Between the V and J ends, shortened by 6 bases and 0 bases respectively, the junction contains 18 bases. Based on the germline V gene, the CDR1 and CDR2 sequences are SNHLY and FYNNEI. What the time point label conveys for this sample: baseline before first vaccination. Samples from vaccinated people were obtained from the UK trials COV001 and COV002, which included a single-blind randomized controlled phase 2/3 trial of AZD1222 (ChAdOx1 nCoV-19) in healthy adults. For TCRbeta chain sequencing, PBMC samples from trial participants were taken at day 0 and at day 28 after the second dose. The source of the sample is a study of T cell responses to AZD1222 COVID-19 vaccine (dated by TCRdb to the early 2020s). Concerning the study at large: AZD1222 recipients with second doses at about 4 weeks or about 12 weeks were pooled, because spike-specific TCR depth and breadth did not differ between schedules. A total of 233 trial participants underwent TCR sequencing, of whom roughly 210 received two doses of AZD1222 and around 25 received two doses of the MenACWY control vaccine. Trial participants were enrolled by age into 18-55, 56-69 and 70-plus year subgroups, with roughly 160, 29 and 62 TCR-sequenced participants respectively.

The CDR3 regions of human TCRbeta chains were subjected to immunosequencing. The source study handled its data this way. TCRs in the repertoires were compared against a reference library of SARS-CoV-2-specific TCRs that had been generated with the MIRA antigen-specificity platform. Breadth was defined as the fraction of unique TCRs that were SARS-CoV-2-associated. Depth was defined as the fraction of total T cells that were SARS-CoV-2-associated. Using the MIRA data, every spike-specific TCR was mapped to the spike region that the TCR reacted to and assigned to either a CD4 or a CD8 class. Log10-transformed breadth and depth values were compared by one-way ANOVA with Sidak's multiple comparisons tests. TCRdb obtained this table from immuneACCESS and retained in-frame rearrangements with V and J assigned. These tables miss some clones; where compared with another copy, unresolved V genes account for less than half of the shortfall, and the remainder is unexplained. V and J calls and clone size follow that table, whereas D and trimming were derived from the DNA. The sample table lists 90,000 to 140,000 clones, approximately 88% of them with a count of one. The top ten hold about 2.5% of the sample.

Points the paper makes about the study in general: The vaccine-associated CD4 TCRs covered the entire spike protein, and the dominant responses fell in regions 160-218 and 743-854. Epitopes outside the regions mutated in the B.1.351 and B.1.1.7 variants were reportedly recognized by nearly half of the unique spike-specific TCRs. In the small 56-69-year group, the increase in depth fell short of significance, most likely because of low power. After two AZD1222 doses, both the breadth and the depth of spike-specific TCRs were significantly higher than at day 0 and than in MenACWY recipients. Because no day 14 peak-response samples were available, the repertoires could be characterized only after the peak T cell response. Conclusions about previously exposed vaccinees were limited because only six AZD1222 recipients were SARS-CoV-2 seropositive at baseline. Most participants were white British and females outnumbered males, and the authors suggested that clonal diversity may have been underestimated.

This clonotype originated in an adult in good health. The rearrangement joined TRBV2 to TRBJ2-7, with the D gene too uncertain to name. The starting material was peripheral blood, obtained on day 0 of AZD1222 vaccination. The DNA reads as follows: TGTGCCAGCAGGCCGGGTCTACAATACGCCTCCTACGAGCAGTACTTC. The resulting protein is CASRPGLQYASYEQYF.